Following are 10 T cell receptor beta chains from one sample sequenced in a study of blood T cell repertoires in COVID-19 (dated by TCRdb to about 2020). The receptor library was made with the immunoSEQ multiplex PCR assay. TCRdb holds this immuneACCESS table with in-frame rearrangements only. Some clones are missing; in checked studies, unresolved V genes explain under half, and the rest has no known cause. For this sample there are fewer than 450,000 clones; 88% appear just once. 0.9% to 1.5% of the sample is taken by the ten largest. The sample comprised PBMCs or T cells enriched from blood (not recorded which). The receptor set was obtained from a woman aged 18-29 years who had recovered from COVID-19.

The chain has TRBV28 and TRBJ1-4; D perhaps matches TRBD1 (5 bases). V shed 6 bases and J shed 0 bases, with 20 bases lying between them. The CDR3 is 18 amino acids. In germline, CDR1 is MDHEN, CDR2 SYDVKM. The CDR3 here is CASRKEGILVSTNEKLFF. The CDR3 DNA follows: TGTGCCAGCAGAAAGGAGGGGATCCTTGTTTCAACTAATGAAAAACTGTTTTTT.

The V gene is TRBV18, the J gene TRBJ1-5; TRBD1 matches 7 bases. Germline lookup yields CDR1 KGHSH and CDR2 LQKENI. Unmatched junction bases numbered 4, after V lost 3 bases and J lost 5 bases. CDR3 length: 14 residues. The CDR3: CASSPDRQYQPQHF. CDR3 nucleotides: TGTGCCAGCTCACCGGACAGGCAATATCAGCCCCAGCATTTT.

Here the CDR3 reads CASSPGVSDNQPQHF. The CDR3 DNA reads TGCGCCAGCAGCCCAGGGGTTAGCGACAATCAGCCCCAGCATTTT. The chain links TRBV5-1 to TRBJ1-5; TRBD1 might be the D (6 bases). Germline CDR1 reads SGHRS; CDR2 reads YFSETQ. CDR3 size: 15 residues. Trimming took off 4 bases at V and 3 bases at J, with 14 bases between the two ends.

This clone was seen only once. The chain carries TRBV27 and TRBJ1-2; D is perhaps TRBD1 (5 bases). CDR3 size: 14 residues. V shed 6 bases and J shed 8 bases, with 19 bases lying between them. CDR1 and CDR2 (germline): MNHEY, SMNVEV (reference sequence). The CDR3 bases are TGTGCCAGCAGCACGAATACAGGTGCCCGAGGCTACACCTTC. The encoded protein is CASSTNTGARGYTF.

In DNA form, the CDR3 reads TGTGCCAGCGGAACCGGGACAGGGTCCTACGAGCAGTACTTC. Amino acid sequence: CASGTGTGSYEQYF. V is TRBV2 and J is TRBJ2-7; 9 bases line up with TRBD1. V was clipped by 8 bases and J by 1 base; unmatched bases: 6. Germline assignment: CDR1 SNHLY and CDR2 FYNNEI. The CDR3 is 14 residues long.

The genes are TRBV5-8 and TRBJ1-2; tentative D call: TRBD1 (6 bases). The CDR3 is 14 residues long. Germline CDR1 is SGHTS and CDR2 is YDEGEE. V gave up 3 bases and J gave up 4 bases, with 13 bases separating them. The CDR3 region is CASSSRGGSYGYTF. CDR3 sequence (DNA): TGTGCCAGCAGCTCGAGGGGGGGCAGCTATGGCTACACCTTC.

This chain connects TRBV7-9 to TRBJ1-4; 8 bases align to TRBD1. Germline CDR1 reads SEHNR; CDR2 reads FQNEAQ (reference sequence). J lost 6 bases, V lost 2 bases, and 5 bases had no gene match. The CDR3 length is 15 residues. The chain's CDR3 is CASSLRDRLDEKLFF. CDR3 DNA: TGTGCCAGCAGCTTAAGGGACAGGCTTGATGAAAAACTGTTTTTT. The full variable domain, rest sourced from reference TRBV7-9 and TRBJ1-4, is DTGVSQNPRHKITKRGQNVTFRCDPISEHNRLYWYRQTLGQGPEFLTYFQNEAQLEKSRLLSDRFSAERPKGSFSTLEIQRTEQGDSAMYLCASSLRDRLDEKLFFGSGTQLSVL.

The chain employs TRBV12-3 or TRBV12-4 and TRBJ1-1; D gene unclear. The germline V and J ends were trimmed by 10 bases and 4 bases, with 10 bases remaining between them. CDR3 length equals 11 residues. In DNA form, the CDR3 reads TGTGCCACTCAGGTGCGCACTGAAGCTTTCTTT. It codes for CATQVRTEAFF.

Concerning this clone itself: Other DNA sequences of this sample code for an identical CDR3. This chain connects TRBV6-5 to TRBJ2-7; possible D gene TRBD2, 6 bases. The V end lost 8 bases, the J end lost 0 bases, and 8 bases lay between the germline ends. Germline V CDR1 and CDR2: MNHEY, SVGAGI. The CDR3 totals 12 residues. The CDR3 sequence: CASRRGSYEQYF. In nucleotides, the CDR3 is TGTGCCAGCCGGAGGGGCTCCTACGAGCAGTACTTC.

CDR3 coding DNA: TGTGCCAGCAGTACCGGGACAGGGGGCAGCTATGGCTACACCTTC. This sequence encodes CASSTGTGGSYGYTF. This chain joins TRBV2 and TRBJ1-2, with 12 nucleotides matching TRBD1. The CDR3 covers 15 residues. Germline CDR1 and CDR2: SNHLY and FYNNEI. Losses at the gene ends were 5 bases for V and 4 bases for J; bases not matched to a gene: 5. The full variable domain, rest sourced from reference TRBV2 and TRBJ1-2, is EPEVTQTPSHQVTQMGQEVILRCVPISNHLYFYWYRQILGQKVEFLVSFYNNEISEKSEIFDDQFSVERPDGSNFTLKIRSTKLEDSAMYFCASSTGTGGSYGYTFGSGTRLTVV.